Described below is a single T cell receptor (beta chain) sequence and its context. What it recognizes is unknown. Both TRBC1 and TRBC2 were covered by a beta constant-region primer of two equimolar oligonucleotides. Ligated cDNA was amplified by four rounds of PCR with nested alpha and beta constant-region primers and SP2. A 12-nucleotide UMI and the SP2 primer were added to the cDNA 3' end by oligonucleotide ligation. TCRdb independently ran MiXCR on the UMI-ligation and nested PCR reads; one entry per CDR3 protein. The sample contains under 150,000 distinct CDR3 sequences, around 21% of which appear only once. The data were taken from a study of naive and memory T cell subsets. General study results and limits: Especially in CD8 cells, naive repertoires contained a few larger clonotypes, possibly CD45RA-re-expressing memory cells. Expression changes during T cell differentiation may affect RNA-based TCR counts.

The ends were cut back, 8 bases at V and 2 bases at J, with 13 bases in the middle. Germline loops: CDR1 MNHNS, CDR2 SASEGT. The CDR3 runs to 14 residues. The clonotype was recovered from a human donor in good health. The V and J genes are TRBV6-1 and TRBJ1-5; TRBD1 is a possible D gene (6 bases). The sample comprised naive CD8+ T cells from blood. This chain's CDR3 is CASGEQGGNQPQHF. The CDR3 region has the DNA TGTGCCAGCGGAGAACAGGGTGGCAATCAGCCCCAGCATTTT.